This T cell receptor beta chain emerged from a study of blood T cells in healthy people across ages. From germline, CDR1 is DFQATT and CDR2 SNEGSKA (reference sequence). This CDR3 is built from 15 residues. V was pared by 6 bases and J by 0 bases, with 8 bases of the junction left unmatched. Every donor provided 9.5 to 10 milliliters of peripheral blood. General study points: Higher diversity, along with more naive CD4+ cells, distinguished long-lived donors from aged donors. No one knew whether donors had CMV, which possibly confounded expanded clonotype changes. A roughly linear age-dependent decrease characterized TCR beta diversity per million T cells.

This clonotype was counted only a few times. The antigen remains unidentified. Through a sample-barcoded 5' primer and a J-beta primer mix, a second PCR was run for roughly 7 to 11 cycles. MiXCR, applied by TCRdb to the 5' RACE reads, yields one record per CDR3 protein. The profile shows about 810,000 distinct CDR3 sequences, under 40% of them singletons. The sequenced material came from blood. This chain uses TRBV20-1 with TRBJ2-1; 7 bases match TRBD1. The receptor's source is a man aged 18-30 years in good health. In DNA form, the CDR3 reads TGCAGTGCCAGACTGGGACAGACCTCCTACAATGAGCAGTTCTTC. The encoded protein is CSARLGQTSYNEQFF.